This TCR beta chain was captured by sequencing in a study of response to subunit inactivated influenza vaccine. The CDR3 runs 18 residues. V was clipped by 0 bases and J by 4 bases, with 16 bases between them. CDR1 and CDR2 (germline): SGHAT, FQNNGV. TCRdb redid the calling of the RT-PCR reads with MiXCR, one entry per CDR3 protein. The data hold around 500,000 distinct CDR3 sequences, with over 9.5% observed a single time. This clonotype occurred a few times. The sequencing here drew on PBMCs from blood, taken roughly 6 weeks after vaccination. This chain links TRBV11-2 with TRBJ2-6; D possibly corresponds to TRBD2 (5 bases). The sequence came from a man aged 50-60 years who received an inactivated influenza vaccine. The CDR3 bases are TGTGCCAGCAGCTTAGATCAAGGAATAGCGTGGGGGGCCAACGTCCTGACTTTC. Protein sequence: CASSLDQGIAWGANVLTF.